The 5 T cell receptor beta chains below come from one sample, sequenced in a study of blood T cells in healthy people across ages. A sample-barcoded 5' primer and a J-beta primer mix were used in a second PCR of about 6 to 11 cycles. TCRdb passed the 5' RACE reads through MiXCR, listing each CDR3 protein once. Here the sample spans approximately 580,000 distinct CDR3 sequences, more than 20% being singletons. Separately, the same data were catalogued under a study of T cells of mothers and their children.

The sample comprised blood. These receptors were taken from a boy between 5 and 17 years old in good health.

This clonotype has a single count. The CDR3 DNA reads TGTGCCAGCAGCTTTGAAGGGGGCAGAGATACGCAGTATTTT. It translates to CASSFEGGRDTQYF. This chain uses TRBV7-9 with TRBJ2-3; 7 nucleotides align to TRBD1. Germline CDR1 SEHNR, CDR2 FQNEAQ (reference sequence). V lost 3 bases, J lost 5 bases, and 5 bases stayed unmatched. This CDR3 has 14 amino acids.

This chain joins TRBV28 and TRBJ2-1; 10 nucleotides agree with TRBD2. The germline V gene has CDR1 MDHEN and CDR2 SYDVKM. After removal of 6 bases from V and 3 bases from J, the junction contained 8 bases not matched to a gene. The CDR3 covers 16 residues. Here the CDR3 reads CASSLQGLAYYNEQFF. The CDR3 region has the DNA TGTGCCAGCAGCTTACAGGGACTAGCGTACTACAATGAGCAGTTCTTC. The full variable domain, completed using reference TRBV28 and TRBJ2-1, is DVKVTQSSRYLVKRTGEKVFLECVQDMDHENMFWYRQDPGLGLRLIYFSYDVKMKEKGDIPEGYSVSREKKERFSLILESASTNQTSMYLCASSLQGLAYYNEQFFGPGTRLTVL.

The chain recombines TRBV20-1 with TRBJ1-5; D call uncertain. Germline V CDR1 and CDR2: DFQATT, SNEGSKA (reference sequence). Trimming left V 4 bases short and J 1 base short, with 14 bases between. The CDR3 loop spans 15 amino acids. The CDR3 spells CSAKSGSSSNQPQHF. CDR3 nucleotide sequence: TGCAGTGCTAAGTCCGGGAGCTCGAGCAATCAGCCCCAGCATTTT.

The chain employs TRBV7-2 and TRBJ2-1, with D possibly matching TRBD1 (5 bases). CDR3 length: 20 residues. With 0 bases removed from V and 0 bases from J, the gap between germline ends came to 21 bases. Germline CDR1 is SGHTA and CDR2 is FQGNSA. CDR3 residues: CASSLAQGKARGSSYNEQFF. DNA for the CDR3: TGTGCCAGCAGCTTAGCGCAGGGCAAGGCTAGGGGAAGCTCCTACAATGAGCAGTTCTTC.

This chain connects TRBV18 to TRBJ2-5; the D gene is possibly TRBD1 (6 bases). The CDR3 totals 13 residues. The V gene lost 4 bases and the J gene lost 2 bases, with 8 bases spanning the gap. The germline V gene has CDR1 KGHSH and CDR2 LQKENI. In DNA form, the CDR3 reads TGTGCCAGCTCACGGGACAATCAAGAGACCCAGTACTTC. Encoded protein: CASSRDNQETQYF.